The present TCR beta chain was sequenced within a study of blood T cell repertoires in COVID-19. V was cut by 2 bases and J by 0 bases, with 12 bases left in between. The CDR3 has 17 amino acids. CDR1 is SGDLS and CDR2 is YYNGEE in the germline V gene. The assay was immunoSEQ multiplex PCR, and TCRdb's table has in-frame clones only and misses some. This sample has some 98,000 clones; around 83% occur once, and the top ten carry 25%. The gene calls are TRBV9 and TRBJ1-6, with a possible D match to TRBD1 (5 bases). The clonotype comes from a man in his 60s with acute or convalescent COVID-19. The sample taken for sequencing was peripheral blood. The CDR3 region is CASSVDSKSSYNSPLHF. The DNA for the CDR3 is TGTGCCAGCAGCGTCGACAGTAAAAGCTCCTATAATTCACCCCTCCACTTT.